The 7 T cell receptor beta chains below all came from one sample that was sequenced in a study of cytomegalovirus exposure and HLA in healthy donors. The PCR ran on 60 Vbeta and 13 Jbeta primers. Sequenced by immunoSEQ multiplex PCR; TCRdb stores in-frame clones only, minus some. The sample has about 180,000 clones, roughly 87% seen once; the top ten hold approximately 1.5%. Sequenced input: PBMCs. Every receptor here comes from a man between 35 and 55 years old in good health and CMV-seronegative.

This chain joins TRBV19 and TRBJ1-5, with 9 positions matching TRBD1. The CDR3 covers 16 residues. Germline V gene data show CDR1 as LNHDA and CDR2 as SQIVND (reference sequence). Trimming removed 5 bases from V and 6 bases from J; junction bases left unmatched: 11. CDR3 residues: CASSDPGTGMAQPQHF. The CDR3 bases are TGTGCCAGTAGTGACCCCGGGACAGGGATGGCTCAGCCCCAGCATTTT.

J is TRBJ2-6 and V is TRBV19; TRBD2 is a possible D gene (6 bases). The germline V gene encodes CDR1 LNHDA and CDR2 SQIVND (reference sequence). The CDR3 sequence is 16 residues long. V shed 6 bases and J shed 0 bases, with 12 bases lying between them. The CDR3 DNA follows: TGTGCCAGTAGGGGGGGACGAATCTCTGGGGCCAACGTCCTGACTTTC. Amino acids: CASRGGRISGANVLTF.

The chain has TRBV7-2 and TRBJ1-2; 9 bases agree with TRBD1. V was pared by 5 bases and J by 8 bases, with 6 bases of the junction left unmatched. From germline, CDR1 is SGHTA and CDR2 FQGNSA. CDR3 length: 13 amino acids. The CDR3 reads CASSPQGATGYTF. In DNA form, the CDR3 reads TGTGCCAGCAGCCCACAGGGGGCGACGGGCTACACCTTC.

This clone showed up just a few times. The rearrangement links TRBV6-6 to TRBJ1-1; unclear D gene. Germline CDR1 and CDR2: MNHNY and SVGAGI (reference sequence). The CDR3 covers 13 residues. V was shortened by 2 bases and J by 4 bases, with 8 bases between the two germline ends. For the CDR3, the DNA is TGTGCCAGCAGTTACGAGGGATTCACTGAAGCTTTCTTT. Its protein product is CASSYEGFTEAFF.

V usage is TRBV6-1 and J usage is TRBJ2-7, with TRBD1 matching over 7 bases. The CDR3 is 12 amino acids. Germline V lookup: CDR1 MNHNS, CDR2 SASEGT. With 6 bases clipped from V and 4 bases from J, the junction kept 3 bases outside the gene matches. The CDR3 region has the DNA TGTGCCAGCAGCGGACAGGTGTACGAGCAGTACTTC. It codes for CASSGQVYEQYF.

This clone has a handful of counts. The J gene is TRBJ2-7, the V gene TRBV4-1; 8 bases agree with TRBD1. Germline CDR1 is MGHRA and CDR2 is YSYEKL. J lost 3 bases, V lost 1 base, and 5 bases had no gene match. There are 15 residues in the CDR3. CDR3 protein: CASSQGQGPLYEQYF. CDR3 sequence (DNA): TGCGCCAGCAGCCAAGGACAGGGGCCACTCTACGAGCAGTACTTC.

The chain is built from TRBV28 and TRBJ1-2, with D possibly being TRBD1 (5 bases). Germline CDR1 MDHEN, CDR2 SYDVKM. Trimming cost V 2 bases and J 4 bases, with 14 bases left between them. CDR3 length equals 15 residues. This CDR3 is CASSLPPVDSYGYTF. For the CDR3, the DNA is TGTGCCAGCAGTTTACCCCCCGTCGACAGCTATGGCTACACCTTC.